One and the same sample provided the 6 T cell receptor beta chains below, sequenced in a study of PD-1 blockade in classical Hodgkin lymphoma. Time point denoted: cycle 4 day 1 (C4D1), after six to seven weeks of nivolumab. Each and every patient relapsed after autologous stem cell transplantation, and patients got differing brentuximab vedotin exposure. The table came from immunoSEQ multiplex PCR; TCRdb's copy has only in-frame clones and leaves some out. The table shows some 58,000 clones, with roughly nine tenths occurring only once. Specimen: peripheral blood mononuclear cells (PBMCs), collected before the fourth cycle of nivolumab. The receptors come from a human donor with classical Hodgkin lymphoma.

The V gene is TRBV5-6, the J gene TRBJ2-3; TRBD2 matches at 10 bases. V lost 3 bases, J lost 2 bases, and 6 bases stayed unmatched. The length of the CDR3 is 16 residues. The germline gives CDR1 SGHDT, CDR2 YYEEEE. CDR3 protein: CASSSASGGFTDTQYF. The CDR3, as DNA: TGTGCCAGCAGCTCCGCTAGCGGGGGATTCACAGATACGCAGTATTTT.

The CDR3 nucleotides read TGTGCCAGTAGGGGGACAGGGACCAGCAATCAGCCCCAGCATTTT. It translates to CASRGTGTSNQPQHF. V is TRBV19 and J is TRBJ1-5, with 9 positions matching TRBD1. CDR3 length: 15 residues. Germline trimming cut 6 bases from V and 1 base from J; bases unmatched to any gene: 4. CDR1 LNHDA and CDR2 SQIVND come from the germline V gene (reference sequence).

This rearrangement joins TRBV19 to TRBJ2-6, with D perhaps being TRBD1 or TRBD2 (6 bases each). The CDR3 is 15 amino acids. Germline loops: CDR1 LNHDA, CDR2 SQIVND (reference sequence). Deletions cut 7 bases from V and 3 bases from J, with 13 bases between. Written as DNA, the CDR3 is TGTGCCAGTAACACGGGGGCCTTTGGGGCCAACGTCCTGACTTTC. Translated, it gives CASNTGAFGANVLTF.

The rearrangement joins TRBV2 to TRBJ2-1; D could derive from TRBD1 or TRBD2 (6 bases each). The CDR3 covers 14 residues. V was shortened by 5 bases and J by 4 bases, with 12 bases between the two germline ends. Germline V CDR1 and CDR2: SNHLY, FYNNEI. As DNA, the CDR3 is TGTGCCAGCAGTCGCAGGGGAGGATACAATGAGCAGTTCTTC. It translates to CASSRRGGYNEQFF.

This clone was recorded only once. The rearrangement joins TRBV29-1 to TRBJ2-2; 9 positions agree with TRBD1. The CDR3 runs 15 residues. Germline values: CDR1 SQVTM, CDR2 ANQGSEA. With 4 bases clipped from V and 4 bases from J, the junction kept 7 bases outside the gene matches. DNA for the CDR3: TGCAGCGTTGGGAGGGACAGGGCTGGCACCGGGGAGCTGTTTTTT. This sequence encodes CSVGRDRAGTGELFF.

V usage is TRBV9 and J usage is TRBJ2-5; D unresolved. Trimming removed 9 bases at V and 0 bases at J, with 9 bases between. CDR1 SGDLS and CDR2 YYNGEE come from the germline V gene. CDR3 length: 12 residues. The CDR3 spells CATVSYQETQYF. The CDR3 DNA sequence: TGTGCCACCGTATCGTACCAAGAGACCCAGTACTTC.